These 8 T cell receptor beta chains share one sample of origin, sequenced in a study of blood T cell repertoires in COVID-19. The method was immunoSEQ multiplex PCR; TCRdb's version includes in-frame clones alone and lacks a portion of them. The data hold about 240,000 clones, with around nine tenths observed a single time. Input material: PBMCs or T cells enriched from blood (not recorded which). The receptors derive from a woman aged 25 to 39 who had recovered from COVID-19.

This clone was seen only once. V gene TRBV18 combines with J gene TRBJ2-7; 16 bases line up with TRBD2. CDR1 KGHSH and CDR2 LQKENI come from the germline V gene. CDR3 length equals 17 residues. The V and J ends lost 5 bases and 3 bases, in that order; junction bases with no gene match: 7. CDR3 nucleotides: TGTGCCAGCTCAGAGGGACTAGCGGGAGGGCCGGTCTACGAGCAGTACTTC. Its translation: CASSEGLAGGPVYEQYF.

This chain connects TRBV6-5 to TRBJ1-1, with unresolved D. CDR1 is MNHEY, CDR2 SVGAGI, per germline. Deletions cut 6 bases from V and 4 bases from J, with 15 bases between. This CDR3 spans 14 amino acids. This CDR3 is CASSRRRGITEAFF. CDR3 sequence (DNA): TGTGCCAGCAGCCGCCGGCGGGGAATCACTGAAGCTTTCTTT.

The chain has TRBV28 and TRBJ1-2; 9 nucleotides align to TRBD1. J was trimmed by 8 bases and V by 6 bases; bases with no gene match: 13. The CDR3 runs 15 residues. Germline CDR1 and CDR2: MDHEN and SYDVKM. The CDR3 loop reads CASRDRGGGMKGYTF. DNA of the CDR3: TGTGCCAGCAGGGACAGGGGAGGGGGTATGAAGGGCTACACCTTC.

The rearrangement joins TRBV15 to TRBJ2-1, with 9 bases identical to TRBD2. This CDR3 is 16 amino acids long. From germline, CDR1 is LNHNV and CDR2 YYDKDF (reference sequence). V lost 3 bases to trimming and J lost 0 bases; unmatched junction nucleotides: 3. CDR3 DNA sequence: TGTGCCACCAGCAGTACTAGCGGGCTCTCCTACAATGAGCAGTTCTTC. This encodes CATSSTSGLSYNEQFF.

This sequence joins TRBV30 and TRBJ1-2; 7 nucleotides match TRBD1. This CDR3 is built from 11 residues. CDR1 is GTSNPN and CDR2 is SVGIG in the germline V gene (reference sequence). Unmatched junction bases numbered 1, after V lost 1 base and J lost 8 bases. The CDR3 sequence is CAWSGGGGYTF. Here the CDR3 DNA reads TGTGCCTGGAGTGGAGGGGGCGGCTACACCTTC.

This chain links TRBV24-1 with TRBJ2-3, with D hard to call. There are 12 residues in the CDR3. CDR1 and CDR2 from the germline V gene are KGHDR and SFDVKD. The germline V and J ends were trimmed by 5 bases and 1 base, with 3 bases remaining between them. The CDR3 protein is CATSGGTDTQYF. Written as DNA, the CDR3 is TGTGCCACCAGTGGAGGCACAGATACGCAGTATTTT.

The chain recombines TRBV28 with TRBJ1-3; 7 bases align to TRBD1. CDR1 and CDR2 (germline): MDHEN, SYDVKM. With V trimmed by 5 bases and J by 2 bases, 6 bases remained unmatched. There are 15 residues in the CDR3. Here the CDR3 DNA reads TGTGCCAGCAGTCCGGGACAGTCAACTGGAAACACCATATATTTT. It yields the protein CASSPGQSTGNTIYF.

The rearrangement links TRBV14 to TRBJ2-1; D is perhaps TRBD2 (6 bases). Trimming stripped 4 bases from V and 4 bases from J, with 14 bases between. CDR1 is SGHDN and CDR2 is FVKESK in the germline V gene. The CDR3 extends over 15 amino acids. CDR3 DNA: TGTGCCAGCAGCCCTTTCGGAGGACTATACAATGAGCAGTTCTTC. Protein product: CASSPFGGLYNEQFF.